A selection of T cell receptor beta chains follows, all from one sample in a study of beta chain features in type 1 diabetes. Clones were read by immunoSEQ multiplex PCR, and TCRdb kept only the in-frame ones, dropping some. The data contain 400,000 to 450,000 clones, approximately 13% of them seen just once; the ten biggest clones take up roughly 0.038%. The sample consisted of naive CD4+ T cells from blood. The receptors here all came from a man aged 25 to 45 in good health. Each CDR3 is given with its conserved first and last residue. Fields, in order: CDR3 length, clone size, V gene, J gene, D gene, CDR3 DNA, CDR3 protein. The D gene is left open where the match is weak. The listing skips clone size in some rows; elsewhere it reads once, few, many or a size class.

cdr3_length: 17
clone_size: few
v_call: TRBV25-1
j_call: TRBJ2-3
d_call: TRBD2
cdr3_nt: TGTGCCAGCAGTGAATGGGCTAGCGGGAGGGCCTTAGATACGCAGTATTTT
cdr3_aa: CASSEWASGRALDTQYF

cdr3_length: 12
clone_size: NA
v_call: TRBV18
j_call: TRBJ2-1
d_call: NA
cdr3_nt: TGTGCCAGCTCACTTTTGGGCCATGAGCAGTTCTTC
cdr3_aa: CASSLLGHEQFF

cdr3_length: 17
clone_size: few
v_call: TRBV5-4
j_call: TRBJ2-3
d_call: TRBD2
cdr3_nt: TGTGCCAGCAGCCCAAGGACTAGCGGAGCTAGCACAGATACGCAGTATTTT
cdr3_aa: CASSPRTSGASTDTQYF

cdr3_length: 14
clone_size: NA
v_call: TRBV5-4
j_call: TRBJ2-7
d_call: TRBD1
cdr3_nt: TGTGCCAGCTCCCGGGACAGCAACTCCTACGAGCAGTACTTC
cdr3_aa: CASSRDSNSYEQYF

cdr3_length: 16
clone_size: few
v_call: TRBV18
j_call: TRBJ1-1
d_call: TRBD1
cdr3_nt: TGTGCCAGCTCACCCCGGGACAGGGCCCTGAACACTGAAGCTTTCTTT
cdr3_aa: CASSPRDRALNTEAFF

cdr3_length: 15
clone_size: NA
v_call: TRBV7-9
j_call: TRBJ1-4
d_call: TRBD1
cdr3_nt: TGTGCCAGCAGCGTCCGGGACAGGCTAAATGAAAAACTGTTTTTT
cdr3_aa: CASSVRDRLNEKLFF

cdr3_length: 16
clone_size: NA
v_call: TRBV30
j_call: TRBJ2-2
d_call: TRBD2
cdr3_nt: TGTGCCTGGAGTGTACCGACTAGCGGGAGCGACGGGGAGCTGTTTTTT
cdr3_aa: CAWSVPTSGSDGELFF

cdr3_length: 13
clone_size: few
v_call: TRBV6-5
j_call: TRBJ2-1
d_call: NA
cdr3_nt: TGTGCCAGCAGTTATCCACCAGGGGGGGAGCAGTTCTTC
cdr3_aa: CASSYPPGGEQFF

cdr3_length: 14
clone_size: few
v_call: TRBV29-1
j_call: TRBJ2-2
d_call: TRBD1
cdr3_nt: TGCAGCGCCGGGTCAGGGGGCTCGACCGGGGAGCTGTTTTTT
cdr3_aa: CSAGSGGSTGELFF

cdr3_length: 14
clone_size: NA
v_call: TRBV5-1
j_call: TRBJ2-5
d_call: TRBD1
cdr3_nt: TGCGCCAGCAGCTGGACAGGGACGAAAGAGACCCAGTACTTC
cdr3_aa: CASSWTGTKETQYF

cdr3_length: 15
clone_size: few
v_call: TRBV7-6
j_call: TRBJ2-7
d_call: NA
cdr3_nt: TGTGCCAGCAGCCTTACTAGGGGAGGTTCCTACGAGCAGTACTTC
cdr3_aa: CASSLTRGGSYEQYF

cdr3_length: 16
clone_size: few
v_call: TRBV5-4
j_call: TRBJ1-2
d_call: NA
cdr3_nt: TGTGCCAGCAGCTTGGCCTCGGGGGTGTTGGCTTATGGCTACACCTTC
cdr3_aa: CASSLASGVLAYGYTF

cdr3_length: 15
clone_size: NA
v_call: TRBV5-4
j_call: TRBJ2-1
d_call: TRBD2
cdr3_nt: TGTGCCAGCAGCCCAAGCGGGGTCTCCTACAATGAGCAGTTCTTC
cdr3_aa: CASSPSGVSYNEQFF

cdr3_length: 14
clone_size: NA
v_call: TRBV7-2
j_call: TRBJ2-7
d_call: TRBD2
cdr3_nt: TGTGCCAGCAGCTCTAGCGGGGCTTCTGGAGAGCAGTACTTC
cdr3_aa: CASSSSGASGEQYF

cdr3_length: 13
clone_size: few
v_call: TRBV9
j_call: TRBJ1-1
d_call: NA
cdr3_nt: TGTGCCAGCAGCGTAGCGGGCAAGACTGAAGCTTTCTTT
cdr3_aa: CASSVAGKTEAFF

cdr3_length: 12
clone_size: NA
v_call: TRBV6-6
j_call: TRBJ2-5
d_call: NA
cdr3_nt: TGTGCCAGCAGTCCCCCGCAAGAGACCCAGTACTTC
cdr3_aa: CASSPPQETQYF

cdr3_length: 15
clone_size: NA
v_call: TRBV6-1
j_call: TRBJ2-1
d_call: TRBD1
cdr3_nt: TGTGCCAGCAGTGCCGCAGGGGGCCGGTACAATGAGCAGTTCTTC
cdr3_aa: CASSAAGGRYNEQFF

cdr3_length: 13
clone_size: NA
v_call: TRBV11-2
j_call: TRBJ2-3
d_call: NA
cdr3_nt: TGTGCCAGCAGCTACACTCCTCCAGATACGCAGTATTTT
cdr3_aa: CASSYTPPDTQYF

cdr3_length: 19
clone_size: NA
v_call: TRBV30
j_call: TRBJ1-2
d_call: NA
cdr3_nt: TGTGCCTGGAGTGTTAACGACCGAGTCGTTGTCACAGCTCACTATGGCTACACCTTC
cdr3_aa: CAWSVNDRVVVTAHYGYTF

cdr3_length: 15
clone_size: few
v_call: TRBV5-1
j_call: TRBJ1-2
d_call: NA
cdr3_nt: TGCGCCAGCAGCTTGTCCCCTCCAGGGGACTATGGCTACACCTTC
cdr3_aa: CASSLSPPGDYGYTF

cdr3_length: 15
clone_size: few
v_call: TRBV30
j_call: TRBJ2-3
d_call: TRBD1
cdr3_nt: TGTGCCTGGACACAGGGGTCACTGTACACAGATACGCAGTATTTT
cdr3_aa: CAWTQGSLYTDTQYF

cdr3_length: 18
clone_size: NA
v_call: TRBV5-1
j_call: TRBJ2-3
d_call: TRBD1
cdr3_nt: TGCGCCAGCAGCTTGGCACTACAGGGGGCTACGAGCACAGATACGCAGTATTTT
cdr3_aa: CASSLALQGATSTDTQYF

cdr3_length: 16
clone_size: few
v_call: TRBV10-3
j_call: TRBJ2-5
d_call: TRBD2
cdr3_nt: TGTGCCATCAGTGAGTTTGGTAGCGGGGAACAAGAGACCCAGTACTTC
cdr3_aa: CAISEFGSGEQETQYF

cdr3_length: 14
clone_size: NA
v_call: TRBV7-2
j_call: TRBJ2-7
d_call: TRBD1
cdr3_nt: TGTGCCAGCAGCGGTCGACAGGGGGCCTGGGAGCAGTACTTC
cdr3_aa: CASSGRQGAWEQYF

cdr3_length: 17
clone_size: NA
v_call: TRBV18
j_call: TRBJ2-3
d_call: TRBD2
cdr3_nt: TGTGCCAGCTCACCCCTAGCGGGGGCCCTGATCACAGATACGCAGTATTTT
cdr3_aa: CASSPLAGALITDTQYF

cdr3_length: 15
clone_size: NA
v_call: TRBV18
j_call: TRBJ2-1
d_call: TRBD1
cdr3_nt: TGTGCCAGCTCACCACTGGACAGGGTTTTAAATGAGCAGTTCTTC
cdr3_aa: CASSPLDRVLNEQFF

cdr3_length: 14
clone_size: NA
v_call: TRBV30
j_call: TRBJ2-5
d_call: NA
cdr3_nt: TGTGCCTGGAGGACGGCAGGGTCACAAGAGACCCAGTACTTC
cdr3_aa: CAWRTAGSQETQYF

cdr3_length: 15
clone_size: NA
v_call: TRBV4-3
j_call: TRBJ2-3
d_call: NA
cdr3_nt: TGCGCCAGCAGCCAAGGAGGGACGGGCACAGATACGCAGTATTTT
cdr3_aa: CASSQGGTGTDTQYF